The rows below give T cell receptor beta chains drawn from one sample of a study of blood T cell repertoires in COVID-19. Sequencing used immunoSEQ multiplex PCR; TCRdb keeps in-frame clones, though not all of them. In the table there are about 240,000 clones, around three quarters of which are singletons. Input material: peripheral blood. The receptors come from a woman older than 75 with acute or convalescent COVID-19. The CDR3 runs from the conserved cysteine through the conserved F or W. Fields, in order: clone size, D gene, J gene, V gene, CDR3 protein, CDR3 DNA. The D gene is left open where the match is weak. Only part of the rows carry a size: once, few, many, or a class if the clone is expanded.

clone size: -; D gene: -; J gene: TRBJ1-6; V gene: TRBV2; CDR3 protein: CATKQGFNSPLHF; CDR3 DNA: TGTGCCACAAAACAGGGATTTAATTCACCCCTCCACTTT
clone size: -; D gene: -; J gene: TRBJ2-5; V gene: TRBV19; CDR3 protein: CASSISTFQETQYF; CDR3 DNA: TGTGCCAGTAGTATCTCTACGTTCCAAGAGACCCAGTACTTC
clone size: few; D gene: TRBD2; J gene: TRBJ2-7; V gene: TRBV6-1; CDR3 protein: CASSENPPWGLAGGLYEQYF; CDR3 DNA: TGTGCCAGCAGTGAAAACCCCCCTTGGGGACTAGCGGGGGGCCTCTACGAGCAGTACTTC
clone size: -; D gene: -; J gene: TRBJ2-7; V gene: TRBV7-9; CDR3 protein: CASSSQAWEQYF; CDR3 DNA: TGTGCCAGCAGCTCTCAGGCGTGGGAGCAGTACTTC
clone size: few; D gene: -; J gene: TRBJ2-1; V gene: TRBV7-7; CDR3 protein: CASSLTSRGEQFF; CDR3 DNA: TGTGCCAGCAGCTTAACGTCCAGGGGTGAGCAGTTCTTC
clone size: -; D gene: TRBD1; J gene: TRBJ1-3; V gene: TRBV5-1; CDR3 protein: CASSLIGDRAAGNTIYF; CDR3 DNA: TGCGCCAGCAGCTTGATAGGAGACAGGGCAGCGGGAAACACCATATATTTT
clone size: -; D gene: -; J gene: TRBJ1-5; V gene: TRBV3-1/TRBV3-2; CDR3 protein: CASSQTRGQPQHF; CDR3 DNA: TGTGCCAGCAGCCAAACCAGGGGTCAGCCCCAGCATTTT
clone size: -; D gene: TRBD2; J gene: TRBJ2-3; V gene: TRBV5-1; CDR3 protein: CASSLGLAGVTSYTDTQYF; CDR3 DNA: TGCGCCAGCAGCCTCGGACTAGCGGGAGTTACCAGTTACACAGATACGCAGTATTTT
clone size: -; D gene: -; J gene: TRBJ1-3; V gene: TRBV18; CDR3 protein: CASSLSGGGNTIYF; CDR3 DNA: TGTGCCAGCTCTCTTTCCGGAGGTGGAAACACCATATATTTT
clone size: -; D gene: TRBD1; J gene: TRBJ2-5; V gene: TRBV7-7; CDR3 protein: CASSKGTGNLLETQYF; CDR3 DNA: TGTGCCAGCAGCAAGGGGACAGGGAACCTCCTAGAGACCCAGTACTTC
clone size: few; D gene: -; J gene: TRBJ1-3; V gene: TRBV3-1/TRBV3-2; CDR3 protein: CASSQVGGSTIYF; CDR3 DNA: TGTGCCAGCAGCCAAGTGGGGGGTTCCACCATATATTTT
clone size: -; D gene: TRBD2; J gene: TRBJ2-1; V gene: TRBV18; CDR3 protein: CASSPILADSYNEQFF; CDR3 DNA: TGTGCCAGCTCACCAATCCTAGCGGACTCCTACAATGAGCAGTTCTTC
clone size: -; D gene: TRBD2; J gene: TRBJ2-5; V gene: TRBV5-4; CDR3 protein: CASSTMGLAGAETQYF; CDR3 DNA: TGTGCCAGCAGCACCATGGGACTAGCGGGAGCGGAGACCCAGTACTTC